These 32 T cell receptor beta chains share one sample of origin, sequenced in a study of T cell responses to AZD1222 COVID-19 vaccine. This table comes from immunoSEQ multiplex PCR, and its TCRdb copy is limited to in-frame clones, with some not included. The data show approximately 92,000 clones, 90% to 95% seen once. The sequencing here drew on peripheral blood, taken on day 0 of AZD1222 vaccination. Receptor source: an adult in good health.

This clone was recorded only once. The genes are TRBV14 and TRBJ2-5; D is uncertain. Germline assignment: CDR1 SGHDN and CDR2 FVKESK. CDR3 length: 15 residues. Trimming removed 2 bases at V and 5 bases at J, with 15 bases between. The CDR3 sequence is CASSQLGIASETQYF. CDR3 nucleotide sequence: TGTGCCAGCAGCCAACTCGGCATCGCTAGTGAGACCCAGTACTTC.

The V call is TRBV11-2, the J call TRBJ2-3, with a weak D call TRBD1 (6 bases). Trimming pared 2 bases from V and 3 bases from J, leaving 18 bases between. CDR1 is SGHAT and CDR2 is FQNNGV in the germline V gene. The CDR3 length is 17 residues. The CDR3 loop is CASSLTRVGGGTDTQYF. Written as DNA, the CDR3 is TGTGCCAGCAGCTTAACCCGGGTAGGGGGTGGTACAGATACGCAGTATTTT. Full variable domain (rest looked up from reference TRBV11-2 and TRBJ2-3): EAGVAQSPRYKIIEKRQSVAFWCNPISGHATLYWYQQILGQGPKLLIQFQNNGVVDDSQLPKDRFSAERLKGVDSTLKIQPAKLEDSAVYLCASSLTRVGGGTDTQYFGPGTRLTVL.

This chain uses TRBV5-1 with TRBJ2-3; D is unclear. CDR3 size: 16 residues. Germline V lookup: CDR1 SGHRS, CDR2 YFSETQ. The V end lost 0 bases, the J end lost 1 base, and 12 bases lay between the germline ends. The CDR3 loop reads CASSLGYRTGTDTQYF. In DNA form, the CDR3 reads TGCGCCAGCAGCTTGGGATATCGTACAGGCACAGATACGCAGTATTTT.

The chain couples TRBV4-2 to TRBJ2-5, with D possibly matching TRBD1 (6 bases). This CDR3 comprises 14 residues. The V end was cut by 1 base, the J end by 5 bases, with 11 bases between. Germline V gene data show CDR1 as LGHNA and CDR2 as YNFKEQ. For the CDR3, the DNA is TGTGCCAGCAGCCAAGGAGGGGGTGGGGAGACCCAGTACTTC. Translated: CASSQGGGGETQYF.

The CDR3 DNA reads TGTGCCACCAGCAGAGATAGGAAGGTGGGACAAAGGTTTTTT. Its protein product is CATSRDRKVGQRFF. The rearrangement links TRBV15 to TRBJ1-4, with TRBD1 as a possible D gene (6 bases). V was cut by 0 bases and J by 16 bases, with 18 bases left in between. From germline, CDR1 is LNHNV and CDR2 YYDKDF (reference sequence). The CDR3 has 14 residues.

The CDR3 spells CASSPLGRSPQGYGYTF. The CDR3 DNA sequence: TGTGCCAGTAGTCCCCTGGGACGGTCGCCTCAGGGCTATGGCTACACCTTC. The gene calls are TRBV19 and TRBJ1-2; tentatively, D is TRBD1 (5 bases). The germline V gene encodes CDR1 LNHDA and CDR2 SQIVND (reference sequence). The CDR3 runs to 17 residues. With 5 bases removed from V and 4 bases from J, the gap between germline ends came to 23 bases. Complete variable domain (other parts from reference TRBV19 and TRBJ1-2): DGGITQSPKYLFRKEGQNVTLSCEQNLNHDAMYWYRQDPGQGLRLIYYSQIVNDFQKGDIAEGYSVSREKKESFPLTVTSAQKNPTAFYLCASSPLGRSPQGYGYTFGSGTRLTVV.

The chain employs TRBV7-2 and TRBJ1-1; D gene ambiguous. CDR3 length: 14 residues. V was clipped by 3 bases and J by 2 bases, with 10 bases between them. Germline V gene lookup returns CDR1 SGHTA and CDR2 FQGNSA. CDR3 sequence: CASSFQSTNTEAFF. The CDR3, as DNA: TGTGCCAGCAGCTTCCAGTCCACTAACACTGAAGCTTTCTTT.

The chain employs TRBV7-8 and TRBJ1-4, with 9 nucleotides matching TRBD1. The CDR3 covers 15 residues. V gave up 5 bases and J gave up 7 bases; unmatched junction bases: 8. Germline values: CDR1 SGHVS, CDR2 FQNEAQ. CDR3 nucleotides: TGTGCCAGCAGCCCGGGGACAGGGAGAAGTGAAAAACTGTTTTTT. Its translation is CASSPGTGRSEKLFF.

The genes are TRBV14 and TRBJ2-5; D is ambiguous. The CDR3 contains 14 residues. V shed 0 bases and J shed 0 bases, with 5 bases lying between them. Looked up from germline, CDR1 is SGHDN and CDR2 is FVKESK. CDR3 amino acids: CASSQDENQETQYF. Here the CDR3 DNA reads TGTGCCAGCAGCCAAGACGAGAACCAAGAGACCCAGTACTTC.

The chain recombines TRBV7-8 with TRBJ2-7; D is uncertain. Germline CDR1 and CDR2: SGHVS and FQNEAQ. Trimming shortened V by 2 bases and J by 3 bases, and 11 bases separated the two germline ends. The CDR3 runs 14 residues. CDR3 amino acids: CASSLMVVNYEQYF. The CDR3 DNA is TGTGCCAGCAGCTTAATGGTGGTTAACTACGAGCAGTACTTC. The full variable domain, with the rest looked up from reference TRBV7-8 and TRBJ2-7, is GAGVSQSPRYKVAKRGQDVALRCDPISGHVSLFWYQQALGQGPEFLTYFQNEAQLDKSGLPSDRFFAERPEGSVSTLKIQRTQQEDSAVYLCASSLMVVNYEQYFGPGTRLTVT.

The chain carries TRBV28 and TRBJ2-1, with 10 bases matching TRBD2. The CDR3 extends over 16 amino acids. In germline, CDR1 is MDHEN, CDR2 SYDVKM. The V gene end was trimmed by 3 bases and the J gene end by 0 bases; junction bases not matched to a gene: 2. In nucleotides, the CDR3 is TGTGCCAGCAGTTTCTCTAGCGGGAGCTCCTACAATGAGCAGTTCTTC. Its translation: CASSFSSGSSYNEQFF.

The V call is TRBV5-1, the J call TRBJ2-7; perhaps TRBD2 as D (6 bases). Trimming pared 0 bases from V and 3 bases from J, leaving 19 bases between. The CDR3 has 17 amino acids. Germline V lookup: CDR1 SGHRS, CDR2 YFSETQ. The CDR3 loop is CASSLATGTRPLYEQYF. DNA of the CDR3: TGCGCCAGCAGCTTGGCAACCGGGACTCGTCCCCTCTACGAGCAGTACTTC.

The chain recombines TRBV28 with TRBJ1-2; D remains ambiguous. Trimming cost V 6 bases and J 5 bases, with 16 bases left between them. Germline CDR1 is MDHEN and CDR2 is SYDVKM. The CDR3 contains 14 residues. In DNA form, the CDR3 reads TGTGCCAGCAGGTCACCCGGGCGGGGTTATGGCTACACCTTC. As protein: CASRSPGRGYGYTF.

This sequence joins TRBV30 and TRBJ1-5; D not resolved. The CDR3 totals 13 residues. Trimming cost V 0 bases and J 3 bases, with 6 bases left between them. The germline CDR1 and CDR2 sequences are GTSNPN and SVGIG (reference sequence). The CDR3 DNA reads as TGTGCCTGGAGTGTACGAGACAATCAGCCCCAGCATTTT. The encoded protein is CAWSVRDNQPQHF.

The sample holds one count of this clone. The gene calls are TRBV30 and TRBJ2-2; no definite D call. The V gene lost 0 bases and the J gene lost 7 bases, with 3 bases spanning the gap. The V gene's germline CDR1 is GTSNPN and CDR2 SVGIG (reference sequence). This CDR3 spans 11 amino acids. The CDR3 nucleotides read TGTGCCTGGAGTGTACTCGGGGAGCTGTTTTTT. It translates to CAWSVLGELFF.

A few counts support this clone. The rearrangement links TRBV5-5 to TRBJ2-5; possibly TRBD1 or TRBD2 for D (6 bases each). There are 15 residues in the CDR3. The germline V and J ends were trimmed by 4 bases and 1 base, with 14 bases remaining between them. Looked up from germline, CDR1 is SGHKS and CDR2 is YYEKEE (reference sequence). In DNA, the CDR3 is TGTGCCAGCAGCAGACGAGGAGGGGGCCAAGAGACCCAGTACTTC. Translating it yields CASSRRGGGQETQYF.

V usage is TRBV19 and J usage is TRBJ2-7, with TRBD1 matching 8 bases. Trimming cost V 6 bases and J 2 bases; bases outside gene matches: 3. Germline CDR1 reads LNHDA; CDR2 reads SQIVND (reference sequence). This CDR3 region has 13 residues. The CDR3 region has the DNA TGTGCCAGTAGAGGGACAGGAGCCTACGAGCAGTACTTC. It is translated as CASRGTGAYEQYF.

The V gene is TRBV4-3, the J gene TRBJ2-2; TRBD1 aligns across 9 bases. This CDR3 is 17 amino acids long. With 1 base clipped from V and 1 base from J, the junction kept 4 bases outside the gene matches. CDR1 LGHNA and CDR2 YSLEER come from the germline V gene. The CDR3 nucleotides read TGCGCCAGCAGCCAAGCGACAGGGGGTTGGAACACCGGGGAGCTGTTTTTT. This encodes CASSQATGGWNTGELFF.

The chain uses TRBV5-1 and TRBJ1-4; tentative D call: TRBD1 (5 bases). This CDR3 spans 15 amino acids. In germline, CDR1 is SGHRS, CDR2 YFSETQ. Trimming removed 7 bases from V and 8 bases from J, with 21 bases in between. Written as DNA, the CDR3 is TGCGCCAGCCAATTGGGGGTGTCGAGGGAAGAAAAACTGTTTTTT. Translating gives CASQLGVSREEKLFF.

The chain links TRBV5-1 to TRBJ2-2, with 7 positions matching TRBD1. The CDR3 covers 14 residues. After removal of 4 bases from V and 4 bases from J, the junction contained 4 bases not matched to a gene. Germline V gene lookup returns CDR1 SGHRS and CDR2 YFSETQ. CDR3 nucleotides: TGCGCCAGCAGCCCGGGACAGCCCACCGGGGAGCTGTTTTTT. Protein: CASSPGQPTGELFF.

The chain employs TRBV5-6 and TRBJ2-7, with D maybe TRBD2 (6 bases). Germline-derived CDR1 and CDR2 are SGHDT and YYEEEE. CDR3 length: 12 amino acids. V lost 6 bases and J 3 bases, leaving 10 bases between the germline ends. The CDR3 protein is CASNGGNYEQYF. CDR3 nucleotide sequence: TGTGCCAGCAATGGGGGGAACTACGAGCAGTACTTC.

This clone was recorded once. The chain joins TRBV6-5 to TRBJ1-5; TRBD1 agrees at 8 bases. Germline CDR1 reads MNHEY; CDR2 reads SVGAGI. This CDR3 spans 15 amino acids. The trim removed 7 bases at V and 4 bases at J, leaving 9 bases unmatched. The CDR3 DNA follows: TGTGCCAGCACCAAGGACAGGGCTGGAAATCAGCCCCAGCATTTT. Residues: CASTKDRAGNQPQHF.

The table lists this clone with a few counts. The chain recombines TRBV27 with TRBJ2-1; possibly TRBD1 for D (5 bases). V was pared by 5 bases and J by 9 bases, with 11 bases between. The length of the CDR3 is 12 residues. Germline CDR1 is MNHEY and CDR2 is SMNVEV (reference sequence). The CDR3 DNA is TGTGCCAGCAGTCCAGGGTTGGGTGAGCAGTTCTTC. This codes for CASSPGLGEQFF.

The chain has TRBV27 and TRBJ2-3; D call uncertain. Germline V gene sequence: CDR1 MNHEY, CDR2 SMNVEV (reference sequence). The CDR3 covers 13 residues. V lost 3 bases and J lost 6, with 10 bases in between. The CDR3 DNA reads TGTGCCAGCAGTTTGGTTAGACGGGATACGCAGTATTTT. It yields the protein CASSLVRRDTQYF.

The CDR3 region is CASSRTGTNNEQFF. As DNA, the CDR3 is TGTGCCAGCAGCCGGACAGGTACTAACAATGAGCAGTTCTTC. The gene calls are TRBV3-1 (or the pseudogene TRBV3-2) and TRBJ2-1, with 7 bases matching TRBD1. Per the germline V gene, CDR1 is LGHDT and CDR2 is YNNKEL (reference sequence). There are 14 residues in the CDR3. The junction had 5 bases not matched to a gene; V was cut back by 4 bases and J by 5 bases.

This chain connects TRBV4-2 to TRBJ2-7; D may be TRBD1 (6 bases). The CDR3 contains 14 residues. V dropped 4 bases and J dropped 4 bases, with 14 bases sitting between them. From germline, CDR1 is LGHNA and CDR2 YNFKEQ. The CDR3 coding sequence is TGTGCCAGCAGCCGGAACAGGGACCCTTACGAGCAGTACTTC. Its protein product is CASSRNRDPYEQYF.

The rearrangement uses TRBV19 and TRBJ1-1, with TRBD1 matching over 9 bases. Germline V gene data show CDR1 as LNHDA and CDR2 as SQIVND (reference sequence). V shed 9 bases and J 5 bases; nucleotides not matched to a gene: 7. The CDR3 runs to 13 residues. CDR3: CASYRTGETEAFF. Written as DNA, the CDR3 is TGTGCCAGCTACAGGACAGGGGAGACTGAAGCTTTCTTT.

The chain carries TRBV10-3 and TRBJ2-3; 7 bases are a match to TRBD1. J lost 8 bases, V lost 3 bases, and 11 bases had no gene match. Germline V gene sequence: CDR1 ENHRY, CDR2 SYGVKD. The CDR3 loop spans 15 amino acids. This CDR3 reads CAISEQTGSSGTQYF. The DNA of the CDR3 is TGTGCCATCAGTGAACAGACAGGGTCCTCAGGTACGCAGTATTTT.

The chain is built from TRBV5-1 and TRBJ2-3; D not certain. V lost 4 bases, J lost 0 bases, and 12 bases lay in between. The germline V gene has CDR1 SGHRS and CDR2 YFSETQ. This CDR3 is 15 amino acids long. CDR3 residues: CASSPNPASTDTQYF. The CDR3 DNA reads TGCGCCAGCAGCCCTAACCCCGCGAGCACAGATACGCAGTATTTT.

This clone was seen once. This chain uses TRBV9 with TRBJ1-4, with 7 bases fitting TRBD1. Germline values: CDR1 SGDLS, CDR2 YYNGEE. This CDR3 is 15 amino acids long. Losses at the gene ends were 1 base for V and 7 bases for J; bases not matched to a gene: 7. CDR3 in amino acids: CASSVRPGGGEKLFF. The DNA of the CDR3 is TGTGCCAGCAGCGTACGGCCAGGGGGAGGTGAAAAACTGTTTTTT.

The rearrangement joins TRBV5-1 to TRBJ1-2, with TRBD1 identical over 8 bases. V lost 4 bases, J lost 5 bases, and 13 bases stayed unmatched. Germline V gene data show CDR1 as SGHRS and CDR2 as YFSETQ. There are 16 residues in the CDR3. CDR3 in DNA: TGCGCCAGCAGCCCTCTTGGACAGGGCAACGCTTATGGCTACACCTTC. Residues: CASSPLGQGNAYGYTF.

The chain links TRBV2 to TRBJ1-2; no firm D call. Per the germline V gene, CDR1 is SNHLY and CDR2 is FYNNEI. The V end was cut by 4 bases, the J end by 8 bases, with 11 bases between. CDR3 length: 12 amino acids. CDR3: CASSGRTAGYTF. The CDR3 coding sequence is TGTGCCAGCAGTGGACGGACGGCCGGCTACACCTTC.